Sequencing of this TCR beta chain was carried out in a study of Ad26.COV2.S vaccination and SARS-CoV-2 variants. Study at large: Sample donor was a member of the COV1001 Ad26.COV2.S trial arm.

Treatment indicated: 15 to 20 received Ad26.COV2.S at low or high dose, single or two shots; about five received placebo; per-sample allocation not given. Specimens were obtained on day 63 following the first vaccine or placebo injection. It was Wuhan-strain SARS-CoV-2 spike that the Ad26 vaccine vector expressed. Clones were read by immunoSEQ multiplex PCR, and TCRdb kept only the in-frame ones, dropping some. The data hold approximately 420,000 clones, with roughly 90% observed a single time. Specimen: peripheral blood, collected in a trial of Ad26.COV2.S vaccine versus placebo. The sequence was obtained from a person between 18 and 65 years old who received the Ad26.COV2.S COVID-19 vaccine or a placebo.

This chain's CDR3 is CASNIGPVTDTQYF. For the CDR3, the DNA is TGTGCCAGCAATATCGGACCTGTCACAGATACGCAGTATTTT. V and J are TRBV28 and TRBJ2-3; D ambiguous. The V and J ends lost 7 bases and 2 bases respectively, with 13 bases between them. The CDR3 spans 14 residues. The germline gives CDR1 MDHEN, CDR2 SYDVKM.